This T cell receptor (beta chain) was recorded in a study of blood T cell repertoires in COVID-19. Profiling relied on immunoSEQ multiplex PCR, and the TCRdb table lists in-frame clones only, not all of them. The table includes some 250,000 clones, roughly 91% detected once. This CDR3 region has 13 residues. CDR1 is LGHDT and CDR2 is YNNKEL in the germline V gene (reference sequence). The germline V and J ends were trimmed by 4 bases and 8 bases, with 14 bases remaining between them. The chain uses TRBV3-1 (or the pseudogene TRBV3-2) and TRBJ1-2; TRBD1 is a possible D gene (6 bases). The sequencing sample was made of PBMCs or T cells enriched from blood (not recorded which). The source is a middle-aged man who had recovered from COVID-19. The DNA of the CDR3 is TGTGCCAGCAGCCCCCTCAGGACAGCCGGCTACACCTTC. This encodes CASSPLRTAGYTF.